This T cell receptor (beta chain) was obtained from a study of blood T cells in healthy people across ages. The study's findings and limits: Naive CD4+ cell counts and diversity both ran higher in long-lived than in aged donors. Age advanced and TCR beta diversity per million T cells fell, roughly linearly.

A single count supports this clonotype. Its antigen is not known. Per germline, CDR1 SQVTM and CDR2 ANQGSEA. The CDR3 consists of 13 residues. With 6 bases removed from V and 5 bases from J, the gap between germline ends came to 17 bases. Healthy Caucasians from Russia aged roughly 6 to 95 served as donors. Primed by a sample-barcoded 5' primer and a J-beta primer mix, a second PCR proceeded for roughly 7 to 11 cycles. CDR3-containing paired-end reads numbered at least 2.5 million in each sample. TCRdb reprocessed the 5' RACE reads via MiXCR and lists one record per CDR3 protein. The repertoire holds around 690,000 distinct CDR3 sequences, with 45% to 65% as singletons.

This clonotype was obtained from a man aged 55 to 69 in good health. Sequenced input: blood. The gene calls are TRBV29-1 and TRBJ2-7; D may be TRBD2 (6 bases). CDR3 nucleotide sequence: TGCAGCGTCCGGGGGTCGGGAATCGACGAGCAGTACTTC. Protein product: CSVRGSGIDEQYF.